Sequencing of this T cell receptor (beta chain) was carried out in a study of blood T cells in healthy people across ages. A second PCR of roughly 7 to 11 cycles used a sample-barcoded 5' primer and a J-beta primer mix. Every sample produced at least 3 million CDR3-containing paired-end reads. TCRdb recomputed calls from the 5' RACE reads with MiXCR, one row per CDR3 protein. The table includes roughly 800,000 distinct CDR3 sequences, about 36% detected once. The CDR3 has 14 amino acids. The germline V and J ends were trimmed by 6 bases and 6 bases, with 12 bases remaining between them. Specimen: blood. The source is a man aged 18 to 30 in good health. The rearrangement links TRBV12-3 or TRBV12-4 to TRBJ1-6; no clear D gene. The CDR3 sequence: CASRRTGLNSPLHF. The CDR3 nucleotides are TGTGCCAGCAGGAGGACGGGCCTTAATTCACCCCTCCACTTT.